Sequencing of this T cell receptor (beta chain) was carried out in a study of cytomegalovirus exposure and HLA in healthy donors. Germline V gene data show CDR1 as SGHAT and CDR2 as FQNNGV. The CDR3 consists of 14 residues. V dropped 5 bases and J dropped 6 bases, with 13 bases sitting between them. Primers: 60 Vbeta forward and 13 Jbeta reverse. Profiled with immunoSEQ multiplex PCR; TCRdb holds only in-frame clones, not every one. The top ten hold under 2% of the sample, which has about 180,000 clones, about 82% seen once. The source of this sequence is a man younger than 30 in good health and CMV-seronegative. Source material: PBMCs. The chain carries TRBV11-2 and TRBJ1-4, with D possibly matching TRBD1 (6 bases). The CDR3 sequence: CASSHGQIYEKLFF. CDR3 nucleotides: TGTGCCAGCAGCCACGGACAGATTTATGAAAAACTGTTTTTT.